Listed below are T cell receptor beta chains from one sample, sequenced in a study of beta chain features in type 1 diabetes. TCRdb's copy holds only in-frame clones and misses some; the assay was immunoSEQ multiplex PCR. Among hundreds of thousands of clones listed, about a sixth were seen once. Sequencing input: naive CD4+ T cells from blood. These receptors came from a woman aged 18 to 35 in good health. CDR3s include the opening cysteine and the closing phenylalanine or tryptophan. A D gene is named only where the DNA matches it firmly. The size of a clone is reported for some rows only, either as once, few or many, or as a class for expanded clones.

j_gene,abundance,d_gene,v_gene,len,CDR3aa,CDR3nt
TRBJ2-1,NA,TRBD1,TRBV7-2,15,CASSPLGQVGSEQFF,TGTGCCAGCAGCCCGTTGGGACAGGTAGGCAGTGAGCAGTTCTTC
TRBJ2-2,NA,TRBD1,TRBV2,15,CASRWDSTFPGELFF,TGTGCCAGCAGGTGGGACAGCACCTTTCCCGGGGAGCTGTTTTTT
TRBJ2-3,NA,NA,TRBV4-1,16,CASSQGRGQSTDTQYF,TGCGCCAGCAGCCAAGGGCGGGGACAGAGCACAGATACGCAGTATTTT
TRBJ2-7,few,NA,TRBV29-1,13,CSVQRSRDHEQYF,TGCAGCGTCCAAAGAAGCAGGGACCACGAGCAGTACTTC
TRBJ2-1,few,NA,TRBV14,15,CASSPLGVTYNEQFF,TGTGCCAGCAGCCCCCTGGGGGTCACCTACAATGAGCAGTTCTTC
TRBJ2-1,NA,TRBD2,TRBV29-1,14,CSVGTSAAYNEQFF,TGCAGCGTAGGGACTAGCGCGGCCTACAATGAGCAGTTCTTC
TRBJ1-5,few,NA,TRBV1,10,CTSTDRAQHF,TGCACCAGCACAGACAGGGCCCAGCATTTT
TRBJ1-2,NA,TRBD1,TRBV29-1,16,CSVGPGQGAIGYGYTF,TGCAGCGTAGGGCCTGGACAGGGGGCCATCGGCTATGGCTACACCTTC
TRBJ2-2,few,TRBD2,TRBV7-2,16,CASRTPGLAGTGELFF,TGTGCCAGCCGCACTCCGGGGCTAGCGGGGACCGGGGAGCTGTTTTTT
TRBJ1-2,few,NA,TRBV19,13,CASSLGANYGYTF,TGTGCCAGTAGTTTGGGGGCTAACTATGGCTACACCTTC
TRBJ2-5,few,TRBD2,TRBV7-9,13,CASGTSDQETQYF,TGTGCCAGCGGGACTAGCGATCAAGAGACCCAGTACTTC
TRBJ2-7,few,NA,TRBV7-2,14,CASSLVAGGYEQYF,TGTGCCAGCAGCTTAGTGGCCGGTGGGTACGAGCAGTACTTC
TRBJ2-1,NA,TRBD2,TRBV28,15,CASSLRLAANNEQFF,TGTGCCAGCAGTTTAAGGCTAGCGGCCAACAATGAGCAGTTCTTC
TRBJ1-5,few,NA,TRBV4-2,16,CASSQDRSGTAQPQHF,TGTGCCAGCAGCCAAGATCGCTCAGGGACTGCTCAGCCCCAGCATTTT
TRBJ2-2,few,NA,TRBV9,14,CASSAYRDTGELFF,TGTGCCAGCAGCGCATACAGGGATACCGGGGAGCTGTTTTTT
TRBJ2-2,NA,TRBD2,TRBV4-3,17,CASSQALTSSSTGELFF,TGCGCCAGCAGCCAAGCCCTGACTAGCTCATCGACCGGGGAGCTGTTTTTT
TRBJ2-2,few,TRBD2,TRBV4-2,16,CASSPSTSGGTGELFF,TGTGCCAGCAGCCCCTCGACTAGCGGAGGTACCGGGGAGCTGTTTTTT
TRBJ2-1,few,TRBD2,TRBV28,14,CASSLAGGPHEQFF,TGTGCCAGCAGTCTAGCGGGAGGGCCCCATGAGCAGTTCTTC
TRBJ2-7,NA,NA,TRBV18,15,CASSQGVGTNSEQYF,TGTGCCAGCTCACAGGGAGTGGGAACGAACTCCGAGCAGTACTTC
TRBJ1-1,few,NA,TRBV28,13,CASRTGIWSEAFF,TGTGCCAGCAGAACAGGGATATGGTCTGAAGCTTTCTTT
TRBJ2-5,few,NA,TRBV4-1,17,CASSQRVGQRYQETQYF,TGCGCCAGCAGCCAACGGGTAGGGCAGCGGTACCAAGAGACCCAGTACTTC
TRBJ2-5,NA,NA,TRBV4-1,13,CASSQAGVKTQYF,TGCGCCAGCAGCCAAGCAGGGGTAAAGACCCAGTACTTC
TRBJ2-5,few,NA,TRBV29-1,11,CSVNFPETQYF,TGCAGCGTAAACTTCCCGGAGACCCAGTACTTC
TRBJ1-2,NA,NA,TRBV28,12,CASSFGSAGYTF,TGTGCCAGCAGTTTCGGATCAGCTGGCTACACCTTC
TRBJ1-5,NA,NA,TRBV7-3,17,CASSLAQTANSNQPQHF,TGTGCCAGCAGCTTAGCCCAGACAGCGAATAGCAATCAGCCCCAGCATTTT
TRBJ2-1,NA,NA,TRBV20-1,11,CSAARGNEQFF,TGCAGTGCTGCCCGAGGCAATGAGCAGTTCTTC
TRBJ2-1,NA,TRBD2,TRBV5-1,20,CASSLNQLAGGRSSYNEQFF,TGCGCCAGCAGCTTGAACCAATTAGCGGGAGGCAGGAGCTCCTACAATGAGCAGTTCTTC
TRBJ1-1,few,NA,TRBV4-2,13,CASSQARDPATFF,TGTGCCAGCAGCCAAGCCCGGGACCCCGCGACTTTCTTT
TRBJ1-1,few,TRBD1,TRBV25-1,14,CASSGGDRGTEAFF,TGTGCCAGCAGTGGTGGGGACAGGGGCACTGAAGCTTTCTTT
TRBJ2-3,NA,NA,TRBV5-4,14,CASSLSTVTDTQYF,TGTGCCAGCAGCTTGTCGACAGTCACAGATACGCAGTATTTT
TRBJ2-6,NA,NA,TRBV6-5,13,CASSYSGANVLTF,TGTGCCAGCAGTTACTCTGGGGCCAACGTCCTGACTTTC
TRBJ2-3,few,NA,TRBV2,13,CASTRQGTDTQYF,TGTGCCAGCACCAGACAGGGCACAGATACGCAGTATTTT
TRBJ1-2,few,NA,TRBV5-4,14,CASSLGTPLYGYTF,TGTGCCAGCAGCTTGGGGACACCACTCTATGGCTACACCTTC
TRBJ2-7,NA,TRBD1,TRBV5-1,14,CASRGRDRDYEQYF,TGCGCCAGCAGAGGCCGGGACAGGGACTACGAGCAGTACTTC
TRBJ2-5,NA,TRBD2,TRBV29-1,13,CSVVTSGRETQYF,TGCAGCGTTGTAACTAGCGGGAGGGAGACCCAGTACTTC
TRBJ2-5,NA,NA,TRBV29-1,12,CSVSSGQETQYF,TGCAGCGTTTCATCTGGGCAAGAGACCCAGTACTTC
TRBJ2-3,NA,TRBD2,TRBV7-2,15,CASSARLAGTDTQYF,TGTGCCAGCAGCGCAAGACTAGCGGGTACAGATACGCAGTATTTT
TRBJ2-7,few,TRBD1,TRBV29-1,15,CSVGRWGQETYEQYF,TGCAGCGTTGGGCGGTGGGGACAGGAGACCTACGAGCAGTACTTC
TRBJ2-7,few,TRBD2,TRBV27,15,CASSSMTSRGDEQYF,TGTGCCAGCAGCTCGATGACTAGCCGGGGGGACGAGCAGTACTTC
TRBJ2-1,few,TRBD2,TRBV7-2,14,CASSPFREEGEQFF,TGTGCCAGCAGCCCTTTCCGGGAGGAGGGTGAGCAGTTCTTC
TRBJ2-5,NA,NA,TRBV29-1,17,CSVERRGRIGAGETQYF,TGCAGCGTTGAACGACGCGGGCGGATAGGGGCGGGAGAGACCCAGTACTTC